The present TCR beta chain was sequenced within a study of response to subunit inactivated influenza vaccine. TCRdb independently ran MiXCR on the RT-PCR reads; one entry per CDR3 protein. The profile shows fewer than 800,000 distinct CDR3 sequences, more than 15% of them singletons. This clonotype was found a few times. CDR1 is KGHDR and CDR2 is SFDVKD in the germline V gene. The CDR3 length is 18 residues. V was pared by 3 bases and J by 5 bases, with 22 bases between. The V call is TRBV24-1, the J call TRBJ2-1; tentatively, D is TRBD2 (6 bases). Here the sequenced sample was PBMCs from blood, taken roughly 12 days after vaccination. The sequence was collected from a man in his forties or fifties who received an inactivated influenza vaccine. The CDR3 nucleotides read TGTGCCACCAGTGATGCCCACCTAAGACTAGGCAAACACAATGAGCAGTTCTTC. It encodes CATSDAHLRLGKHNEQFF.